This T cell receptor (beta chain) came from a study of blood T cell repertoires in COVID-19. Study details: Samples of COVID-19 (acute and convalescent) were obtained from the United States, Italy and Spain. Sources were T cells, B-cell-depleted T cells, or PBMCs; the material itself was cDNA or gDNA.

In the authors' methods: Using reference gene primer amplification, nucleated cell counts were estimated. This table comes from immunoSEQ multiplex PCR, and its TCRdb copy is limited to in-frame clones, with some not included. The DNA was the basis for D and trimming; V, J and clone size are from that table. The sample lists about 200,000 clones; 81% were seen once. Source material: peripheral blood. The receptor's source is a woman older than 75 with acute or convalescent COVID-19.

In nucleotides, the CDR3 is TGTGCCAGCAGCCAAGAGGGAGGGACCAATCAGCCCCAGCATTTT. Translation: CASSQEGGTNQPQHF. V usage is TRBV3-1 (or the pseudogene TRBV3-2) and J usage is TRBJ1-5; perhaps TRBD1 as D (5 bases). The CDR3 runs 15 residues. Trimming took 0 bases from V and 3 from J, leaving 9 bases between them. CDR1 LGHDT and CDR2 YNNKEL come from the germline V gene (reference sequence).